The 17 T cell receptor beta chains presented below share a single source sample, sequenced in a study of neurological immune-mediated disorders. TCRdb fed the 5' RACE reads into MiXCR, producing one record per CDR3 protein. The table has 44,000 or so distinct CDR3 sequences, under 6.5% seen once. Sequenced sample: CD4+ T cells from blood. The source is a woman aged 35 to 49 in good health.

This clonotype has at least ten counts. The chain links TRBV11-2 to TRBJ2-1; 9 bases fit TRBD2. The germline V gene encodes CDR1 SGHAT and CDR2 FQNNGV. This CDR3 region has 17 residues. Unmatched junction bases numbered 10, after V lost 5 bases and J lost 2 bases. This chain's CDR3 is CASSLRVSSGAYNEQFF. The CDR3 DNA is TGTGCCAGCAGCCTTAGGGTGTCTAGCGGGGCCTACAATGAGCAGTTCTTC.

This clonotype was observed many times. The rearrangement links TRBV18 to TRBJ1-1; no clear D gene. In germline, CDR1 is KGHSH, CDR2 LQKENI. Trimming stripped 1 base from V and 1 base from J, with 7 bases between. CDR3 length equals 14 residues. CDR3 loop: CASSPRTRNTEAFF. CDR3 DNA sequence: TGTGCCAGCTCACCACGGACTCGGAACACTGAAGCTTTCTTT. Drawing the rest from reference TRBV18 and TRBJ1-1, the complete variable domain is NAGVMQNPRHLVRRRGQEARLRCSPMKGHSHVYWYRQLPEEGLKFMVYLQKENIIDESGMPKERFSAEFPKEGPSILRIQQVVRGDSAAYFCASSPRTRNTEAFFGQGTRLTVV.

The table lists this clonotype with many counts. The CDR3 DNA is TGCAGTGCCAACAGGGGTAGGGGGCTGGAGCAAGAGACCCAGTACTTC. Protein: CSANRGRGLEQETQYF. The chain uses TRBV20-1 and TRBJ2-5; 7 bases line up with TRBD1. The V gene end was trimmed by 6 bases and the J gene end by 2 bases; junction bases not matched to a gene: 15. From germline, CDR1 is DFQATT and CDR2 SNEGSKA (reference sequence). This CDR3 region has 16 residues.

Ten or more counts support this clonotype. V and J are TRBV3-1 and TRBJ1-3; D is uncertain. The ends were cut back, 4 bases at V and 4 bases at J, with 17 bases in the middle. Germline V gives CDR1 LGHDT, CDR2 YNNKEL (reference sequence). This CDR3 is 16 amino acids long. The CDR3 bases are TGTGCCAGCAGCCCTCGCGAAGGGTCTTCAGGAAACACCATATATTTT. Amino acid sequence: CASSPREGSSGNTIYF.

Ten or more counts support this clonotype. The V and J genes are TRBV29-1 and TRBJ1-1, with a weak D call TRBD1 (6 bases). The CDR3 spans 15 residues. The V gene's germline CDR1 is SQVTM and CDR2 ANQGSEA. Trimming left V 1 base short and J 1 base short, with 13 bases between. The CDR3 DNA follows: TGCAGCGTTGAAGCTCGGGAGGGGGGGAACACTGAAGCTTTCTTT. This encodes CSVEAREGGNTEAFF.

Many counts were recorded for this clonotype. V gene TRBV28 combines with J gene TRBJ2-3; 8 bases line up with TRBD2. Germline V CDR1 and CDR2: MDHEN, SYDVKM. The CDR3 is 15 residues long. After removal of 4 bases from V and 6 bases from J, the junction contained 9 bases not matched to a gene. Here the CDR3 DNA reads TGTGCCAGCAGTTCCCCTCGCGGGGGGACTGATACGCAGTATTTT. Translated: CASSSPRGGTDTQYF.

This sequence joins TRBV5-1 and TRBJ2-1; D is perhaps TRBD2 (6 bases). V shed 4 bases and J shed 5 bases, with 19 bases lying between them. Germline V gene sequence: CDR1 SGHRS, CDR2 YFSETQ. The CDR3 contains 16 residues. Written as DNA, the CDR3 is TGCGCCAGCAGCGCGATTCCTAGCGACACTAACAATGAGCAGTTCTTC. It yields the protein CASSAIPSDTNNEQFF. The whole variable domain, remainder taken from reference TRBV5-1 and TRBJ2-1, is KAGVTQTPRYLIKTRGQQVTLSCSPISGHRSVSWYQQTPGQGLQFLFEYFSETQRNKGNFPGRFSGRQFSNSRSEMNVSTLELGDSALYLCASSAIPSDTNNEQFFGPGTRLTVL.

This clonotype was seen ten or more times. V gene TRBV27 combines with J gene TRBJ1-1, with D perhaps matching TRBD1 (5 bases). Germline CDR1 and CDR2: MNHEY and SMNVEV (reference sequence). V was cut by 5 bases and J by 4 bases, with 20 bases left in between. This CDR3 region has 16 residues. In nucleotides, the CDR3 is TGTGCCAGCAGTCGACGCTGGGGGGGGATGGGCACTGAAGCTTTCTTT. Translating gives CASSRRWGGMGTEAFF.

At least ten counts were recorded for this clonotype. V usage is TRBV5-1 and J usage is TRBJ2-7, with 9 bases lining up with TRBD1. This CDR3 spans 14 amino acids. V lost 3 bases to trimming and J lost 2 bases; unmatched junction nucleotides: 3. Germline lookup yields CDR1 SGHRS and CDR2 YFSETQ. The CDR3 DNA is TGCGCCAGCAGCTGGGGGACAGGGCCCTACGAGCAGTACTTC. Translation: CASSWGTGPYEQYF.

This clonotype was observed at least ten times. The rearrangement links TRBV27 to TRBJ2-7; D ambiguous. Between the trimmed V and J ends, which lost 6 bases and 0 bases, there was a span of 12 bases. Germline V CDR1 and CDR2: MNHEY, SMNVEV (reference sequence). This CDR3 contains 14 residues. CDR3 bases: TGTGCCAGCAGACGCCTCCTGAGCTCCTACGAGCAGTACTTC. The encoded protein is CASRRLLSSYEQYF.

This clonotype was detected many times. The V gene is TRBV6-6, the J gene TRBJ2-3; D not resolved. Germline V gene sequence: CDR1 MNHNY, CDR2 SVGAGI (reference sequence). V lost 0 bases and J lost 6, with 16 bases in between. The CDR3 consists of 16 residues. Written as DNA, the CDR3 is TGTGCCAGCAGTTACTCGAGCTTGGCTTTGTCGGATACGCAGTATTTT. This gives the protein CASSYSSLALSDTQYF.

This clonotype was seen repeatedly, ten times or more. The chain recombines TRBV5-6 with TRBJ2-1; possible D gene TRBD2, 5 bases. V lost 3 bases to trimming and J lost 1 base, with 14 bases between them. Germline assignment: CDR1 SGHDT and CDR2 YYEEEE. The CDR3 contains 16 residues. CDR3 nucleotides: TGTGCCAGCAGCTCGGACTCAAAGGAGTCCTACAATGAGCAGTTCTTC. Translated: CASSSDSKESYNEQFF.

There are many counts of this clonotype. This rearrangement joins TRBV20-1 to TRBJ2-4, with 9 bases matching TRBD1. CDR1 and CDR2 (germline): DFQATT, SNEGSKA (reference sequence). V lost 2 bases and J lost 0; bases outside the gene matches: 11. The CDR3 totals 18 residues. The CDR3 is CSARPGQGGLEAKNIQYF. CDR3 in DNA: TGCAGTGCTAGACCGGGACAGGGAGGGTTGGAAGCCAAAAACATTCAGTACTTC.

Many counts were recorded for this clonotype. The genes are TRBV14 and TRBJ2-1, with D perhaps matching TRBD2 (5 bases). This CDR3 comprises 13 residues. Per the germline V gene, CDR1 is SGHDN and CDR2 is FVKESK. The V and J ends lost 3 bases and 9 bases respectively, with 12 bases between them. As DNA, the CDR3 is TGTGCCAGCAGCCACCCGGGATGGATTGAGCAGTTCTTC. This encodes CASSHPGWIEQFF.

There are many counts of this clonotype. V gene TRBV7-9 combines with J gene TRBJ1-2, with 9 bases fitting TRBD1. This CDR3 spans 14 amino acids. Germline loops: CDR1 SEHNR, CDR2 FQNEAQ (reference sequence). V shed 5 bases and J 7 bases; nucleotides not matched to a gene: 8. The CDR3 region is CASSQGTGRSGYTF. As DNA, the CDR3 is TGTGCCAGCAGCCAGGGGACAGGGAGATCTGGCTACACCTTC.

This clonotype was counted ten times or more. This chain links TRBV5-1 with TRBJ2-7; 8 positions match TRBD1. With 3 bases clipped from V and 1 base from J, the junction kept 6 bases outside the gene matches. CDR3 length: 15 amino acids. Germline V gives CDR1 SGHRS, CDR2 YFSETQ. The CDR3: CASSYGTGLSYEQYF. As DNA, the CDR3 is TGCGCCAGCAGCTACGGGACAGGTTTATCCTACGAGCAGTACTTC.

The genes are TRBV7-8 and TRBJ1-5; D unresolved. The CDR3 extends over 16 amino acids. Germline V gene lookup returns CDR1 SGHVS and CDR2 FQNEAQ. V was clipped by 5 bases and J by 6 bases, with 20 bases between them. CDR3 DNA: TGTGCCAGCAGCCTACGGGAGGGCGAAACGGGTCAGCCCCAGCATTTT. Its protein product is CASSLREGETGQPQHF.